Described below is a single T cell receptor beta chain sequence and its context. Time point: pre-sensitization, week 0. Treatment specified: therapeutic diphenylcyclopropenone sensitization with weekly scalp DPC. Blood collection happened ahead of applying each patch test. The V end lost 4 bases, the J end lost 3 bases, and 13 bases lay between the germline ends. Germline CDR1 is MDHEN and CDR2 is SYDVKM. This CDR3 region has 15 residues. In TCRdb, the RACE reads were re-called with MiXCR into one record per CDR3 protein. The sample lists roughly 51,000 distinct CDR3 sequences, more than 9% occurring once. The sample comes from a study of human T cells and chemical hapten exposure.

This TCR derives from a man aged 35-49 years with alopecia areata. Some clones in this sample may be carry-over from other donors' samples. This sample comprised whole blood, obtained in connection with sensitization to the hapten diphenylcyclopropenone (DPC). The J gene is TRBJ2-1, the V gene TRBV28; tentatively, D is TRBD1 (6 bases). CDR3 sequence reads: CASSSDGQLYNEQFF. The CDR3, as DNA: TGTGCCAGCAGTTCGGATGGACAGCTCTACAATGAGCAGTTCTTC.